This T cell receptor (beta chain) came from a study of T cells in Graves' hyperthyroidism and ophthalmopathy. V was shortened by 6 bases and J by 0 bases, with 13 bases between the two germline ends. The CDR3 covers 15 residues. Looked up from germline, CDR1 is SNHLY and CDR2 is FYNNEI. The investigators amplified TCR beta CDR3 regions from RNA transcripts. Using the HTBI primer set, a first-round RT-PCR was run on the TCR CDR3. TCRdb passed the multiplex PCR reads through MiXCR, listing each CDR3 protein once. The data show hundreds of thousands of distinct CDR3 sequences, just under 20% seen once. At least ten counts were recorded for this clonotype.

The clonotype was recovered from a man between 40 and 49 years old with Graves' ophthalmopathy. The sequenced sample was blood. The genes are TRBV2 and TRBJ2-3, with D possibly called TRBD1 or TRBD2 (5 bases each). CDR3 coding DNA: TGTGCCAGCAGCGTCCGGGACGGGAGCACAGATACGCAGTATTTT. Amino acid sequence: CASSVRDGSTDTQYF. The whole variable domain, remainder taken from reference TRBV2 and TRBJ2-3, is EPEVTQTPSHQVTQMGQEVILRCVPISNHLYFYWYRQILGQKVEFLVSFYNNEISEKSEIFDDQFSVERPDGSNFTLKIRSTKLEDSAMYFCASSVRDGSTDTQYFGPGTRLTVL.